This T cell receptor beta chain was identified during a study of cytomegalovirus exposure and HLA in healthy donors. 13 Jbeta primers and 60 Vbeta primers were used for the PCR. The assay was immunoSEQ multiplex PCR, and TCRdb's table has in-frame clones only and misses some. Altogether over 85,000 clones are present, over 60% being singletons, with the ten largest covering around 3%. This TCR came from a woman in her fifties or sixties in good health and CMV-seropositive. What was sequenced was PBMCs.

The DNA for the CDR3 is TGTGCCAGCAGCCTCGACAGGGGGAGATATTATGGCTACACCTTC. It codes for CASSLDRGRYYGYTF. V is TRBV6-5 and J is TRBJ1-2, with TRBD1 matching over 9 bases. V dropped 6 bases and J dropped 5; count of bases not matched to a gene: 10. The CDR3 totals 15 residues. CDR1 is MNHEY and CDR2 is SVGAGI in the germline V gene.